Given below is one TCR beta chain in context. No antigen is known for it. This sample is drawn from a study of cytomegalovirus exposure and HLA in healthy donors. The CDR3 sequence is 17 residues long. The germline CDR1 and CDR2 sequences are SGDLS and YYNGEE. Trimming removed 3 bases from V and 8 bases from J; junction bases left unmatched: 12. Assay: immunoSEQ multiplex PCR; the TCRdb copy retains only in-frame clones and omits some. The sample lists some 170,000 clones; around 86% were seen once. Points from the study as a whole: Confirmation in vitro established that three CMV-associated chains were specific for CMV antigens.

The sequence came from a man younger than 35 in good health and CMV-seropositive. The sample comprised PBMCs. The V call is TRBV9, the J call TRBJ2-2, with TRBD2 identical over 11 bases. The CDR3 is CASSGLAGGANVGELFF. The CDR3 coding sequence is TGTGCCAGCAGCGGTTTAGCGGGAGGGGCTAACGTGGGGGAGCTGTTTTTT. The full variable domain, rest sourced from reference TRBV9 and TRBJ2-2, is DSGVTQTPKHLITATGQRVTLRCSPRSGDLSVYWYQQSLDQGLQFLIQYYNGEERAKGNILERFSAQQFPDLHSELNLSSLELGDSALYFCASSGLAGGANVGELFFGEGSRLTVL.